The present TCR beta chain was sequenced within a study of blood T cells in healthy people across ages (dated by TCRdb to about 2015). Some background on the complete study: In model experiments, roughly one uniquely barcoded TCR beta cDNA molecule per two T cells was captured by template switching. Age-related changes in TCR beta repertoire diversity were measured in the study by deep sequencing normalized with unique cDNA molecular identifiers. Four age groups were formed from the donors: young (average roughly 16 years), middle-aged (around 41), aged (about 62) and long-lived (around 82). Donors of different ages were randomly distributed across sequencing lanes to avoid experimental bias. For two donors (one aged 18 to 29 and one aged 80 or older), the study analyzed two additional independent replicas of 1 million unique cDNA reads from the same blood draw.

Here is what the overall study found, with its caveats: Compared with the aged group, more naive CD4+ T cells, fewer expanded clones and increased TCR diversity were shown by the long-lived group, suggesting age selection. The CMV infection status of donors was not known, potentially confounding age-related changes in expanded clonotypes. Conclusive comparison of naive and antigen-experienced compartments was prevented by the profiling of bulk unsorted PBMCs. There was a strong correlation between observed TCR beta diversity and the percentage of naive T cells measured by flow cytometry. Estimates of total diversity based on one million sequenced T cells were considered lower bounds and underestimates. As age increased, observed TCR beta diversity per million T cells dropped in a roughly linear way, and a significant reduction was already evident by age 40.

Systemically healthy Caucasian individuals from Russia, roughly 40 in total and aged roughly 6 to 90 years, were included as donors. Each donor gave 8 to 10 milliliters of peripheral blood, drawn into EDTA-treated Vacutainer tubes. PBMCs were isolated by Ficoll-Paque density-gradient centrifugation, with at least 7 million obtained per sample. Total RNA was extracted from PBMCs with Trizol reagent, with at least 6 micrograms obtained per sample. Naive CD45RAhigh/CD27high T cell percentages were measured by flow cytometry on a PBMC aliquot from every donor. Library method: 5' RACE. The instrument was an Illumina HiSeq 2500. A second PCR of about 7 to 12 cycles was run with a J-beta primer mix and a sample-barcoded 5' primer. Each TCR beta cDNA molecule received a unique molecular identifier from a template-switch 5' adaptor carrying 12 random nucleotides. Each sample yielded at least 2.5 million CDR3-containing paired-end reads. First-strand cDNA was synthesized from all RNA with the Mint cDNA synthesis kit, primed by a TRBC-specific oligonucleotide. After uracil-DNA glycosylase treatment, a first 18-cycle PCR used universal primers M1SS and BC2_uni_R on all cDNA. On the authors' methods: Each sample was normalized by randomly selecting 1 million high-quality reads, each carrying a distinct molecular identifier. Instead of being binned into consensus sequences, reads that shared molecular identifiers were thrown out. MiTCR, set to a Q25 quality threshold and the strictest error-elimination algorithm, was used for CDR3 identification, clonotype clustering and error correction. Lower-bound total TCR beta diversity was estimated with a nonparametric unseen species model using Euler transformation. TCRdb's own reprocessing of the public reads used fastp at Q25 and MiXCR and kept productive beta chains. Rows merge per CDR3 protein into single entries with the most common DNA and genes. TCRdb's processing, not the study's, gives the V and J calls here. A total of approximately 940,000 distinct CDR3 sequences appear in this sample, about 48% of them only once. The ten largest clonotypes hold roughly 13% of the sample.

This clonotype has only a few counts. Its recognized antigen is unknown. There are no base qualities to consult, and no much larger clone falls within one base. This TCR was sampled from a man younger than 40 in good health. Sequenced input: blood.

The nucleotides read TGCAGTGTAGCGGAGAGGCGCCTAGCCAAAAACATTCAGTACTTC. This yields the protein CSVAERRLAKNIQYF. Rearrangement joined TRBV20-1 to TRBJ2-4, and perhaps TRBD2 as D gene, on 6 matching bases. Taken from cysteine to phenylalanine, the CDR3 has 15 residues. Here the CDR3 DNA is all that survives: 45 bases in frame from base 1. CDR1 and CDR2 are drawn from the germline V gene (reference sequence): DFQATT, SNEGSKA. Relative to germline, V is 7 bases shorter and J is 0 bases shorter, with 16 bases between their ends.